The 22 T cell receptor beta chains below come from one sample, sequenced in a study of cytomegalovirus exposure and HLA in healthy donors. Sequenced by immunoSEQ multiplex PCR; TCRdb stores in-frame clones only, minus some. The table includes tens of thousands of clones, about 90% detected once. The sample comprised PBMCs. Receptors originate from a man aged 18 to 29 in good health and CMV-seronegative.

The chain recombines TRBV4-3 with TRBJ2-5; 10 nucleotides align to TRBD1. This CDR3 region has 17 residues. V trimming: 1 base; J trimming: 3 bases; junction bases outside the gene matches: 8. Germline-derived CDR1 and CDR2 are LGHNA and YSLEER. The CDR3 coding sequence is TGCGCCAGCAGCCAAGTAGGAGGGGGGACAGGGGAAGAGACCCAGTACTTC. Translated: CASSQVGGGTGEETQYF.

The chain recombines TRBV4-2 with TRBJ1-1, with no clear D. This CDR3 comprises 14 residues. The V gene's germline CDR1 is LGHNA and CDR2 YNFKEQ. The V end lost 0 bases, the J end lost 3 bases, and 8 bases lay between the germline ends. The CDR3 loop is CASSQDPGYTEAFF. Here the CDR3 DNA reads TGTGCCAGCAGCCAAGATCCAGGATACACTGAAGCTTTCTTT.

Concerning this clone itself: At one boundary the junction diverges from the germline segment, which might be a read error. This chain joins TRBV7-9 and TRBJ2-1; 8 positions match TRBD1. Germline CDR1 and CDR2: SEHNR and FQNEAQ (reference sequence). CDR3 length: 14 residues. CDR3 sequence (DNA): TGTGCCAGCAGCTCTCCTAGGACAGGGACCATTTTTGTCTTC. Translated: CASSSPRTGTIFVF.

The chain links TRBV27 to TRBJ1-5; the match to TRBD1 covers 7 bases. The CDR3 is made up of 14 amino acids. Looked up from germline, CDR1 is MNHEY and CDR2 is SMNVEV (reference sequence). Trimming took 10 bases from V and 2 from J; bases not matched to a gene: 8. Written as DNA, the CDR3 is TGTGCCATCGCTAAGGGGGCTCGCAATCAGCCCCAGCATTTT. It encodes CAIAKGARNQPQHF.

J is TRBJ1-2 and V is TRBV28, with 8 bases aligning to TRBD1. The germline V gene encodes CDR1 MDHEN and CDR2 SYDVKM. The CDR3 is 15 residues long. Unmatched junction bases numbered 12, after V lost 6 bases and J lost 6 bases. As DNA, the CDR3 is TGTGCCAGCAGCGTCTCGGGACGGACAGGGAATGGCTACACCTTC. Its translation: CASSVSGRTGNGYTF.

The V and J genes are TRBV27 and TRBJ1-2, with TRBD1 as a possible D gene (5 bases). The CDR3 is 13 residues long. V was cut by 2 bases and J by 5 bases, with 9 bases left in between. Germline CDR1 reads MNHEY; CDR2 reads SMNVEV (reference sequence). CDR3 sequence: CASSLRGRYGYTF. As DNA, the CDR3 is TGTGCCAGCAGTTTAAGGGGTAGGTATGGCTACACCTTC.

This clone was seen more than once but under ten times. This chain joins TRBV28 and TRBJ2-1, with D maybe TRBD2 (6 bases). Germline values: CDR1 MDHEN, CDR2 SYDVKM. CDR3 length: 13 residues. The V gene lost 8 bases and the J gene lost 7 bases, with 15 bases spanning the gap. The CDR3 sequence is CASSIGGPNEQFF. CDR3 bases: TGTGCCAGCTCTATCGGAGGGCCGAATGAGCAGTTCTTC.

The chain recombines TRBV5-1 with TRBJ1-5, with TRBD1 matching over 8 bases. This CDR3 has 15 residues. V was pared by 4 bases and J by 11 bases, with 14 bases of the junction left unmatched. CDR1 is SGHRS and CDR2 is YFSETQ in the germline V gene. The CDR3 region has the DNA TGCGCCAGCAGCCCGGGTGAAGGACAGGGCTTTACCCAGCATTTT. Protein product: CASSPGEGQGFTQHF.

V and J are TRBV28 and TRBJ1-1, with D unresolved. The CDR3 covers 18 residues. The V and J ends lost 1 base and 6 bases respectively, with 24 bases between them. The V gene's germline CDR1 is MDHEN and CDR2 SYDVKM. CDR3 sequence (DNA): TGTGCCAGCAGTTTATTTCCATGGGGAACCAGCGGTAACGCTGAAGCTTTCTTT. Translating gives CASSLFPWGTSGNAEAFF.

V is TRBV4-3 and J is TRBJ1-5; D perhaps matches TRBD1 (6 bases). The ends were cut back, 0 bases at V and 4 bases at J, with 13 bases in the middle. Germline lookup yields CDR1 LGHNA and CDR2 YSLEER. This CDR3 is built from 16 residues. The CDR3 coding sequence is TGCGCCAGCAGCCAAGAGGGAAACAGGGATAATCAGCCCCAGCATTTT. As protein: CASSQEGNRDNQPQHF.

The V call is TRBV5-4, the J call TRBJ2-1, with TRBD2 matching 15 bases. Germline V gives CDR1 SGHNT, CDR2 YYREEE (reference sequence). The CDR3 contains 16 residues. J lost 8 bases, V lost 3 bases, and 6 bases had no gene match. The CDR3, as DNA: TGTGCCAGCAGCTCGGCCGGGACTAGCGGGAGGTATGAGCAGTTCTTC. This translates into CASSSAGTSGRYEQFF.

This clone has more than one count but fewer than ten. The CDR3 region has the DNA TGTGCCAGCAACGCCGCTGGGGGAGGCTATGGCTACACCTTC. This gives the protein CASNAAGGGYGYTF. The chain has TRBV7-9 and TRBJ1-2, with a weak D call TRBD1 (5 bases). Trimming took off 7 bases at V and 4 bases at J, with 16 bases between the two ends. This CDR3 is 14 amino acids long. The germline V gene has CDR1 SEHNR and CDR2 FQNEAQ (reference sequence).

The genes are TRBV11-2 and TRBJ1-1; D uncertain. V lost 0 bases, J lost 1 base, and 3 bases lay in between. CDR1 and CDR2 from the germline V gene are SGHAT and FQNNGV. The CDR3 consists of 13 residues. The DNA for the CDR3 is TGTGCCAGCAGCTTAGACAGGAACACTGAAGCTTTCTTT. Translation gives CASSLDRNTEAFF.

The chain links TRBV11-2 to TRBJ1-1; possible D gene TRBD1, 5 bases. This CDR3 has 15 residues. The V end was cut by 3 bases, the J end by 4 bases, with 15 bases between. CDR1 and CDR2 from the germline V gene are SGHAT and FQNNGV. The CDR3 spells CASSFRVQVTTEAFF. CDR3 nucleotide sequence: TGTGCCAGCAGCTTCAGGGTCCAGGTCACCACTGAAGCTTTCTTT.

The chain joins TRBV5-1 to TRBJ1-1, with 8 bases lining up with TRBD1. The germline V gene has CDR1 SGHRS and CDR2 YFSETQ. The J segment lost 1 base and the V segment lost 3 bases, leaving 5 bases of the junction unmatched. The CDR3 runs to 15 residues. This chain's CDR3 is CASSYGTGQNTEAFF. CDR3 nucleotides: TGCGCCAGCAGCTACGGGACAGGCCAGAACACTGAAGCTTTCTTT.

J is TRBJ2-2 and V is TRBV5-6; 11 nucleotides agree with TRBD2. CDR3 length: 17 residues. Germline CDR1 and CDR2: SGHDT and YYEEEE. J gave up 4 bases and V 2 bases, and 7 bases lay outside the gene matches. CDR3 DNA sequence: TGTGCCAGCAGCTTTCTAGCGGGAGGCCCCTTCACCGGGGAGCTGTTTTTT. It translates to CASSFLAGGPFTGELFF.

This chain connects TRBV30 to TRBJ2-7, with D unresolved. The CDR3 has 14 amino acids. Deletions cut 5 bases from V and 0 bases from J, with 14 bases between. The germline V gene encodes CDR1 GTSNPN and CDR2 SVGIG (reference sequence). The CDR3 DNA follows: TGTGCCTGGCGCCAGTCCCGGAGCTCCTACGAGCAGTACTTC. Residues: CAWRQSRSSYEQYF.

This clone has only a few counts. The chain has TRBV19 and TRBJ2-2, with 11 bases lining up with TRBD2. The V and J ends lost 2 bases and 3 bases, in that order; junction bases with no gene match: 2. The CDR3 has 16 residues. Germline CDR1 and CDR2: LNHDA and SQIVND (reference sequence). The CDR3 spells CASSILAGGYTGELFF. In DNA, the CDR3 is TGTGCCAGTAGTATACTAGCGGGAGGATACACCGGGGAGCTGTTTTTT.

The CDR3 sequence is CASSPRGAGTEAFF. In DNA form, the CDR3 reads TGCGCCAGCAGCCCACGGGGGGCTGGTACTGAAGCTTTCTTT. The rearrangement joins TRBV4-1 to TRBJ1-1; a weak D match, TRBD1 (6 bases). The CDR3 runs to 14 residues. Germline CDR1 reads MGHRA; CDR2 reads YSYEKL. Trimming took off 4 bases at V and 5 bases at J, with 14 bases between the two ends.

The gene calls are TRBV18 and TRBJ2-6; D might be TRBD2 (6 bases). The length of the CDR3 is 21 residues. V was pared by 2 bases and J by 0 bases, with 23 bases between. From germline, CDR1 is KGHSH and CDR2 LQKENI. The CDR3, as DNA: TGTGCCAGCTCACCAACCATTGTGAGGCGGGACGGCCCCTCTGGGGCCAACGTCCTGACTTTC. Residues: CASSPTIVRRDGPSGANVLTF.

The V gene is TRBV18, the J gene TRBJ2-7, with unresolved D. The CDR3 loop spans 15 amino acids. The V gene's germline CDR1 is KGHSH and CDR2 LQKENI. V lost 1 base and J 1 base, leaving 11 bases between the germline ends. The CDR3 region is CASSPLAELSYEQYF. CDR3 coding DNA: TGTGCCAGCTCACCACTAGCCGAACTTTCCTACGAGCAGTACTTC.

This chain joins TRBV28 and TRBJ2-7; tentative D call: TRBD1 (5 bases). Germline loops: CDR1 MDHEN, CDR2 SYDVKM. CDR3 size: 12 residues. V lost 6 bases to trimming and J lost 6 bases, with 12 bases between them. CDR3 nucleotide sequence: TGTGCCAGCAGCGTATCAGGGCGCGAGCAGTACTTC. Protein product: CASSVSGREQYF. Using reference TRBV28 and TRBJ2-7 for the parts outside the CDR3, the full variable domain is DVKVTQSSRYLVKRTGEKVFLECVQDMDHENMFWYRQDPGLGLRLIYFSYDVKMKEKGDIPEGYSVSREKKERFSLILESASTNQTSMYLCASSVSGREQYFGPGTRLTVT.